These 5 T cell receptor beta chains share one sample of origin, sequenced in a study of blood T cell repertoires in COVID-19. Profiled with immunoSEQ multiplex PCR; TCRdb holds only in-frame clones, not every one. The sample records hundreds of thousands of clones, more than 70% being singletons. Source material: peripheral blood. These receptors all come from a man aged 40-49 years with acute or convalescent COVID-19.

The J gene is TRBJ2-7, the V gene TRBV6-2 or TRBV6-3; a weak D match, TRBD2 (6 bases). V was clipped by 1 base and J by 7 bases, with 17 bases between them. CDR1 is MNHEY and CDR2 is SVGEGT in the germline V gene. The CDR3 covers 15 residues. DNA for the CDR3: TGTGCCAGCAGTTACTTGGGAGGCCCTGGTGAAGAGCAGTACTTC. It specifies CASSYLGGPGEEQYF.

Points on this clone: Other DNA sequences in the sample encode the same CDR3. The rearrangement links TRBV6-5 to TRBJ1-2, with a possible D match to TRBD1 (5 bases). CDR3 length equals 13 residues. CDR1 is MNHEY and CDR2 is SVGAGI in the germline V gene. Trimming pared 0 bases from V and 6 bases from J, leaving 8 bases between. The CDR3 nucleotides are TGTGCCAGCAGTTACTCTGGGGGGGATGGCTACACCTTC. As protein: CASSYSGGDGYTF.

V usage is TRBV21-1 and J usage is TRBJ1-2. TRBV21-1 represents a pseudogene. The CDR3 runs 15 residues. DNA of the CDR3: TGTGCCAGCAGCCAAAATAGGGGACTGACCTATGGCTACACCTTC. As protein: CASSQNRGLTYGYTF.

This chain uses TRBV10-3 with TRBJ2-7; D is perhaps TRBD1 (5 bases). The CDR3 has 15 amino acids. V lost 0 bases, J lost 3 bases, and 12 bases lay in between. Germline V CDR1 and CDR2: ENHRY, SYGVKD. CDR3 sequence reads: CAISESMGQVYEQYF. For the CDR3, the DNA is TGTGCCATCAGTGAGTCGATGGGGCAGGTCTACGAGCAGTACTTC.

The rearrangement joins TRBV6-5 to TRBJ1-1; a possible D gene is TRBD1 (5 bases). This CDR3 is built from 14 residues. V lost 6 bases, J lost 0 bases, and 11 bases lay in between. The V gene's germline CDR1 is MNHEY and CDR2 SVGAGI. CDR3 in amino acids: CASRGGRVNTEAFF. The CDR3 region has the DNA TGTGCCAGCAGGGGGGGAAGGGTGAACACTGAAGCTTTCTTT.